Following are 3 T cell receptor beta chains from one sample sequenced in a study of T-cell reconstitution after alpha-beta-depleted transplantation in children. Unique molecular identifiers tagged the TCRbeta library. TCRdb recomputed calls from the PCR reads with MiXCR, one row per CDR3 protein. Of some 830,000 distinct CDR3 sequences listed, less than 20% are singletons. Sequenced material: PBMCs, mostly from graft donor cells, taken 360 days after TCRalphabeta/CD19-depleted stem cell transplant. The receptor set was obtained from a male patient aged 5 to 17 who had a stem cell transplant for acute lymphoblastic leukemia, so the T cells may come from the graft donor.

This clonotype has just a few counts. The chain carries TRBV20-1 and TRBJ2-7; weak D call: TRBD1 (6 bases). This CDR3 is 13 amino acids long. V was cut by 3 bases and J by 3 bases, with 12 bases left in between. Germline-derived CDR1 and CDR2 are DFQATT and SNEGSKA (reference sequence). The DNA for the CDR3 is TGCAGTGCTAGCGTTTCCAGGGGCTACGAGCAGTACTTC. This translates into CSASVSRGYEQYF.

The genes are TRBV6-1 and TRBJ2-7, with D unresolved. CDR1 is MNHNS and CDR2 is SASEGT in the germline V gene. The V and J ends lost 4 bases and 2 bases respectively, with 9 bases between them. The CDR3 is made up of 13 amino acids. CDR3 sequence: CASSVAATYEQYF. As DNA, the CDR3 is TGTGCCAGCAGTGTGGCAGCCACCTACGAGCAGTACTTC.

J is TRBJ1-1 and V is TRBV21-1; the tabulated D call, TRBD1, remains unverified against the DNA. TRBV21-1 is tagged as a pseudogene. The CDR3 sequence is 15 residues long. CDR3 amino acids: CASSRRQGVFTEAFF. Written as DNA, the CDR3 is TGTGCCAGCAGCCGGAGACAGGGGGTTTTCACTGAAGCTTTCTTT.